The entry that follows covers one TCR beta chain sequence. The antigen remains undetermined. A primer in the constant region served to generate TCR beta cDNA from 450 to 650 ng of total RNA. Libraries of TCR beta came from three nested multiplex PCR rounds with slightly modified ARM-PCR. For roughly 10 cycles apiece, the opening two PCR rounds ran with TRBV1-TRBV30 forward primers and a C-beta reverse primer. TCRdb processed the multiplex PCR reads anew with MiXCR; each CDR3 protein has one entry. The sample holds 300,000 to 350,000 distinct CDR3 sequences, less than 75% seen once. Unsorted whole blood supplied the RNA, and germline DNA was extracted too. In advance of surgery, about 4.4 milliliters of peripheral blood were collected. The data are from a study of tumor-infiltrating lymphocytes in primary liver carcinoma. Study in general: Surgeons resected the patients' primary liver carcinomas.

Between the trimmed V and J ends, which lost 7 bases and 5 bases, there was a span of 18 bases. The V gene's germline CDR1 is MNHEY and CDR2 SVGAGI. The CDR3 totals 14 residues. Study-level points and caveats: No comparison of CD4+ and CD8+ repertoires was made, since the samples were bulk unsorted.

The source is a man aged 35-49 years with primary liver carcinoma and hepatitis B virus infection. The sequenced material came from peripheral blood. The chain joins TRBV6-5 to TRBJ2-7; D is perhaps TRBD2 (7 bases). The CDR3 spells CASNTAGALDEQYF. In DNA form, the CDR3 reads TGTGCCAGCAACACCGCGGGGGCACTGGACGAGCAGTACTTC.